One and the same sample provided the 22 T cell receptor beta chains below, sequenced in a study of CD8 T cells in ankylosing spondylitis. Using its own MiXCR run on the 5' RACE reads, TCRdb lists one record per CDR3 protein. The table records about 240,000 distinct CDR3 sequences, 8% to 9.5% of them present only once. Sample: blood, either unsorted or a sorted T cell fraction (not recorded which). These receptors were collected from a male donor with ankylosing spondylitis or in good health (not recorded which).

This clonotype was recorded at least ten times. The V call is TRBV4-3, the J call TRBJ2-7; 10 bases are shared with TRBD2. Per the germline V gene, CDR1 is LGHNA and CDR2 is YSLEER. The CDR3 consists of 11 residues. In nucleotides, the CDR3 is TGCGCCAGCAGCCAAAGGCTAGCGGGGGTGGTC. Translating it yields CASSQRLAGVV.

This clonotype has a count of ten or more. The chain carries TRBV6-5 and TRBJ2-7; 7 nucleotides agree with TRBD1. The length of the CDR3 is 15 residues. Germline V gives CDR1 MNHEY, CDR2 SVGAGI. V lost 2 bases to trimming and J lost 1 base; unmatched junction nucleotides: 5. CDR3 sequence: CASSYGQAFSYEQYF. The DNA of the CDR3 is TGTGCCAGCAGTTACGGACAGGCCTTTTCCTACGAGCAGTACTTC.

This clonotype was counted a few times. The V call is TRBV7-8, the J call TRBJ1-5, with no clear D. This CDR3 contains 15 residues. V gave up 1 base and J gave up 2 bases, with 9 bases separating them. In germline, CDR1 is SGHVS, CDR2 FQNEAQ. The CDR3 DNA is TGTGCCAGCAGCTTAGGACACGTCCGCAATCAGCCCCAGCATTTT. It translates to CASSLGHVRNQPQHF.

This clonotype has only a few counts. V gene TRBV6-5 combines with J gene TRBJ1-1, with D perhaps matching TRBD1 (6 bases). V was shortened by 8 bases and J by 8 bases, with 15 bases between the two germline ends. Germline V gene data show CDR1 as MNHEY and CDR2 as SVGAGI. The length of the CDR3 is 12 residues. In nucleotides, the CDR3 is TGTGCCAGCCTACAGGGAGAATTAGAAGCTTTCTTT. This translates into CASLQGELEAFF.

This chain joins TRBV12-3 or TRBV12-4 and TRBJ1-1; D is unclear. V shed 4 bases and J shed 0 bases, with 18 bases lying between them. The CDR3 extends over 17 amino acids. CDR3 coding DNA: TGTGCCAGCAGTTCCAAAGGGTCCAAGGTGGTGAACACTGAAGCTTTCTTT. This translates into CASSSKGSKVVNTEAFF.

This clonotype was counted only a few times. The rearrangement joins TRBV20-1 to TRBJ2-5; TRBD2 matches 9 bases. From germline, CDR1 is DFQATT and CDR2 SNEGSKA (reference sequence). V lost 7 bases and J lost 4; bases outside the gene matches: 10. This CDR3 contains 14 residues. In DNA, the CDR3 is TGCAGTGTCCTGACTAGCGGCCTTACAGAGACCCAGTACTTC. Protein: CSVLTSGLTETQYF.

This clonotype was counted at least ten times. The V gene is TRBV2, the J gene TRBJ2-7; D might be TRBD1 (6 bases). The length of the CDR3 is 15 residues. Trimming took 7 bases from V and 2 from J, leaving 18 bases between them. Germline lookup yields CDR1 SNHLY and CDR2 FYNNEI. The CDR3 sequence: CASKKSTGTAYEQYF. The CDR3 coding sequence is TGTGCCAGCAAGAAATCAACAGGGACCGCCTACGAGCAGTACTTC.

This clonotype appeared many times. The chain joins TRBV4-2 to TRBJ2-2; the match to TRBD2 covers 11 bases. After removal of 0 bases from V and 1 base from J, the junction contained 16 bases not matched to a gene. CDR3 length: 22 amino acids. Germline CDR1 reads LGHNA; CDR2 reads YNFKEQ. The CDR3 spells CASSQDQLAASGGPKNTGELFF. CDR3 bases: TGTGCCAGCAGCCAAGATCAGTTGGCGGCTAGCGGGGGGCCTAAGAACACCGGGGAGCTGTTTTTT.

This clonotype has just a few counts. The chain is built from TRBV18 and TRBJ1-5; 10 bases align to TRBD1. Germline-derived CDR1 and CDR2 are KGHSH and LQKENI. The CDR3 contains 16 residues. V lost 0 bases and J lost 2; bases outside the gene matches: 1. CDR3 in amino acids: CASSPPGTGGNQPQHF. The CDR3 coding sequence is TGTGCCAGCTCACCACCTGGGACAGGGGGCAATCAGCCCCAGCATTTT.

The table lists this clonotype with many counts. J is TRBJ1-2 and V is TRBV6-9; tentatively, D is TRBD1 (5 bases). CDR1 is MNHGY and CDR2 is SVAAGI in the germline V gene. Trimming shortened V by 7 bases and J by 4 bases, and 19 bases separated the two germline ends. The CDR3 length is 15 residues. This CDR3 is CASTYRDRRSYGYTF. The CDR3, as DNA: TGTGCCAGCACCTACCGGGACCGGCGTTCCTATGGCTACACCTTC.

A few counts support this clonotype. The chain uses TRBV2 and TRBJ2-1; D gene ambiguous. Germline lookup yields CDR1 SNHLY and CDR2 FYNNEI. V lost 4 bases, J lost 1 base, and 11 bases lay in between. The CDR3 contains 15 residues. CDR3 protein: CASSVESVSYNEQFF. DNA for the CDR3: TGTGCCAGCAGTGTAGAAAGCGTTTCCTACAATGAGCAGTTCTTC.

This clonotype turned up a few times. This chain uses TRBV28 with TRBJ2-7; 9 bases fit TRBD1. The ends lost 3 bases at V and 3 bases at J; junction bases unmatched: 9. Per the germline V gene, CDR1 is MDHEN and CDR2 is SYDVKM. The CDR3 loop spans 16 amino acids. The chain's CDR3 is CASSFFGDRAHYEQYF. The DNA for the CDR3 is TGTGCCAGCAGTTTTTTCGGGGACAGGGCGCACTACGAGCAGTACTTC.

This clonotype was recorded many times. The rearrangement joins TRBV27 to TRBJ2-7, with TRBD2 matching over 8 bases. V was pared by 4 bases and J by 2 bases, with 4 bases of the junction left unmatched. Per germline, CDR1 MNHEY and CDR2 SMNVEV (reference sequence). This CDR3 is 14 amino acids long. The CDR3 DNA is TGTGCCAGCAGTTCAAGAGCGGGAGCCTACGAGCAGTACTTC. This encodes CASSSRAGAYEQYF.

This clonotype was picked up many times. The V and J genes are TRBV27 and TRBJ2-4, with a possible D match to TRBD2 (6 bases). Trimming took 4 bases from V and 2 from J, leaving 15 bases between them. This CDR3 has 16 residues. The germline gives CDR1 MNHEY, CDR2 SMNVEV (reference sequence). DNA for the CDR3: TGTGCCAGCAGTTCGGGAGTAACTATGACCAAAAACATTCAGTACTTC. Translation gives CASSSGVTMTKNIQYF.

Many counts were recorded for this clonotype. The J gene is TRBJ2-1, the V gene TRBV20-1, with D perhaps TRBD1 (5 bases). The CDR3 covers 14 residues. From germline, CDR1 is DFQATT and CDR2 SNEGSKA (reference sequence). Trimming removed 5 bases from V and 3 bases from J, with 14 bases in between. The CDR3 DNA is TGCAGTGCTCGAGCGACAGTAGACTACAATGAGCAGTTCTTC. It specifies CSARATVDYNEQFF.

Many counts were recorded for this clonotype. The V call is TRBV7-9, the J call TRBJ2-2; D ambiguous. Trimming took off 4 bases at V and 6 bases at J, with 6 bases between the two ends. The CDR3 length is 12 residues. Germline V lookup: CDR1 SEHNR, CDR2 FQNEAQ (reference sequence). CDR3 amino acids: CASSSDSGELFF. The CDR3 DNA sequence: TGTGCCAGCAGCTCTGACTCCGGGGAGCTGTTTTTT.

This clonotype was seen at least ten times. The rearrangement links TRBV6-1 to TRBJ2-1; 9 positions agree with TRBD1. The CDR3 is 15 residues long. The V gene end was trimmed by 6 bases and the J gene end by 4 bases; junction bases not matched to a gene: 7. Germline CDR1 reads MNHNS; CDR2 reads SASEGT. In nucleotides, the CDR3 is TGTGCCAGCAGACAAAGGACAGGGGTGTACAATGAGCAGTTCTTC. Protein product: CASRQRTGVYNEQFF.

This clonotype was observed many times. The genes are TRBV12-3 or TRBV12-4 and TRBJ1-3; D remains unclear. The CDR3 is made up of 11 amino acids. V was pared by 6 bases and J by 4 bases, with 4 bases between. CDR3 nucleotides: TGTGCCAGCAGAGGGGGAAACACCATATATTTT. It yields the protein CASRGGNTIYF.

The genes are TRBV4-3 and TRBJ2-1; D gene uncertain. The CDR3 is 14 amino acids. The germline CDR1 and CDR2 sequences are LGHNA and YSLEER. V lost 1 base and J 7 bases, leaving 11 bases between the germline ends. This CDR3 is CASSQGSHRNEQFF. The CDR3 region has the DNA TGCGCCAGCAGCCAAGGGTCCCACCGGAATGAGCAGTTCTTC.

This clonotype showed up many times. V and J are TRBV6-2 or TRBV6-3 and TRBJ1-2, with a weak D call TRBD1 (6 bases). V was cut by 8 bases and J by 8 bases, with 12 bases left in between. The CDR3 contains 11 residues. Germline V gene lookup returns CDR1 MNHEY and CDR2 SVGEGT. In DNA, the CDR3 is TGTGCCAGCGCTCAGGGGCCCGGCTACACCTTC. Translating it yields CASAQGPGYTF.

This clonotype was seen at least ten times. This chain links TRBV7-9 with TRBJ2-1, with a possible D match to TRBD2 (6 bases). CDR3 length equals 15 residues. V lost 5 bases and J lost 1, with 12 bases in between. The germline CDR1 and CDR2 sequences are SEHNR and FQNEAQ (reference sequence). The CDR3 nucleotides read TGTGCCAGCAGCCCGACCCGGGGGTCCTACAATGAGCAGTTCTTC. This gives the protein CASSPTRGSYNEQFF.

This clonotype has at least ten counts. This rearrangement joins TRBV20-1 to TRBJ2-1; 12 nucleotides align to TRBD2. Germline-derived CDR1 and CDR2 are DFQATT and SNEGSKA (reference sequence). The length of the CDR3 is 16 residues. Losses at the gene ends were 2 bases for V and 4 bases for J; bases not matched to a gene: 6. The CDR3 protein is CSARPRLAGVYNEQFF. The CDR3 bases are TGCAGTGCTAGACCCCGACTAGCGGGGGTATACAATGAGCAGTTCTTC.